This T cell receptor beta chain was sequenced for a study of blood T cells in healthy people across ages. Study findings and constraints: It was held that diversity estimates obtained from one million T cells represented underestimates.

Each sample yielded at least 7 million isolated PBMCs. Primed by a sample-barcoded 5' primer and a J-beta primer mix, a second PCR proceeded for about 6 to 11 cycles. Researchers report that a template-switch adaptor with 12 random nucleotides tagged each cDNA molecule. From the 5' RACE reads, TCRdb called clonotypes with MiXCR, one entry per CDR3 protein. The data show some 1,000,000 distinct CDR3 sequences, with approximately 25% seen just once and around 0.75% held by the top ten. The V gene lost 1 base and the J gene lost 6 bases, with 14 bases spanning the gap. CDR1 and CDR2 from the germline V gene are SGHRS and YFSETQ. This CDR3 comprises 15 residues. Concerning this clonotype itself: What it binds is not known.

The data also belong to a second study, concerning T cells of mothers and their children.

The V call is TRBV5-1, the J call TRBJ2-1; D is undetermined. The clonotype was recovered from a girl aged 2-10 years in good health. The sample consisted of blood. CDR3 sequence reads: CASSLYAGPPNEQFF. CDR3 bases: TGCGCCAGCAGCTTGTACGCCGGCCCACCCAATGAGCAGTTCTTC.